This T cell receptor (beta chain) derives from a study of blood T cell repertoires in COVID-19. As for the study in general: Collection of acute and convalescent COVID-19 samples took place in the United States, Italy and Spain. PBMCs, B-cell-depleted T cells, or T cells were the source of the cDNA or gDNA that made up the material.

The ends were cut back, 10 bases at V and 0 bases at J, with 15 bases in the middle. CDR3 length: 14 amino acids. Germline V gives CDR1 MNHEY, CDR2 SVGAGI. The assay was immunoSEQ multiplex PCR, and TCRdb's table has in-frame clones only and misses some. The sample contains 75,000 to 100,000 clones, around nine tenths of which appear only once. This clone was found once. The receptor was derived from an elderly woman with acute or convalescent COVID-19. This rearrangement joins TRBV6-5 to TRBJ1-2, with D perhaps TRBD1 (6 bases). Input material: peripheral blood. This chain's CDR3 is CATTNRETNYGYTF. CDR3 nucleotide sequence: TGTGCCACCACTAACAGGGAAACTAACTATGGCTACACCTTC.